A single sample is the source of the 25 T cell receptor beta chains below, sequenced in a study of shared clonotypes between healthy human individuals. Here immunoSEQ multiplex PCR was the method, and the copy in TCRdb shows in-frame clones only, minus some. The data contain roughly 2 million clones, approximately 95% of them singletons. Input material: naive CD4+ T cells sorted from blood. Subset: CD45RA+ positively selected. The source is a man between 18 and 29 years old in good health.

The chain has TRBV10-2 and TRBJ2-7; the match to TRBD2 covers 10 bases. The germline CDR1 and CDR2 sequences are WSHSY and SAAADI. Trimming took 2 bases from V and 0 from J; bases not matched to a gene: 10. The CDR3 is 18 residues long. Written as DNA, the CDR3 is TGCGCCAGCAGTGAGGGTAGCGGGGGGCCGATGGGCTCCTACGAGCAGTACTTC. Amino acid sequence: CASSEGSGGPMGSYEQYF.

The V gene is TRBV5-1, the J gene TRBJ1-3; no reliable D call. Trimming left V 4 bases short and J 0 bases short, with 14 bases between. Germline loops: CDR1 SGHRS, CDR2 YFSETQ. The CDR3 has 16 amino acids. Here the CDR3 reads CASSRDGTASGNTIYF. The CDR3 bases are TGCGCCAGCAGCAGAGACGGCACAGCCTCTGGAAACACCATATATTTT.

The chain carries TRBV9 and TRBJ1-3; the D is unclear. CDR1 SGDLS and CDR2 YYNGEE come from the germline V gene. V was trimmed by 4 bases and J by 0 bases, leaving 11 bases between them. The CDR3 length is 15 residues. DNA for the CDR3: TGTGCCAGCAGCATTACTCCGGCCTCTGGAAACACCATATATTTT. Amino acids: CASSITPASGNTIYF.

The rearrangement links TRBV27 to TRBJ2-7, with 8 nucleotides matching TRBD2. CDR1 and CDR2 (germline): MNHEY, SMNVEV (reference sequence). The CDR3 runs to 14 residues. The J segment lost 4 bases and the V segment lost 6 bases, leaving 8 bases of the junction unmatched. CDR3 in amino acids: CASRPSGRTYEQYF. DNA of the CDR3: TGTGCCAGCAGACCCAGCGGGAGAACTTACGAGCAGTACTTC.

Remarks on this clone: Additional DNA sequences in this sample encode the identical CDR3. In DNA, the CDR3 is TGTGCCAGCTCACCACCGGGACAGACATACGAGCAGTACTTC. Translated, it gives CASSPPGQTYEQYF. The chain links TRBV18 to TRBJ2-7; 7 bases match TRBD1. J was trimmed by 4 bases and V by 0 bases; bases with no gene match: 3. The CDR3 is 14 amino acids. From germline, CDR1 is KGHSH and CDR2 LQKENI.

Regarding this clone: Its ends do not fully match the called genes, so a read error is possible. V and J are TRBV7-7 and TRBJ2-5; D is uncertain. Germline V lookup: CDR1 SSHAT, CDR2 FNYEAQ (reference sequence). There are 15 residues in the CDR3. This CDR3 is CASSLDGLARETQYF. The CDR3 nucleotides read TGTGCTAGCAGCTTAGACGGATTAGCCCGGGAGACCCAGTACTTC.

The CDR3 DNA sequence: TGTGCCAGCAGCTCGAGGGACTCAGCCAAAAACATTCAGTACTTC. Its translation is CASSSRDSAKNIQYF. The V gene is TRBV11-3, the J gene TRBJ2-4, with D tentatively TRBD2 (6 bases). The germline CDR1 and CDR2 sequences are SGHNT and YENEEA. The V end was cut by 4 bases, the J end by 0 bases, with 10 bases between. The CDR3 is made up of 15 amino acids.

The chain uses TRBV2 and TRBJ2-5, with 10 bases that match TRBD2. Trimming at V came to 7 bases and at J to 7 bases, leaving 18 bases not matched to a gene. CDR3 length equals 17 residues. Looked up from germline, CDR1 is SNHLY and CDR2 is FYNNEI. The CDR3 protein is CASIPPGVSGGRGTQYF. The CDR3 DNA reads TGTGCCAGCATTCCCCCAGGAGTTAGCGGGGGGAGGGGGACCCAGTACTTC.

This clone was detected only once. This chain joins TRBV4-1 and TRBJ2-3, with no clear D. V was pared by 0 bases and J by 6 bases, with 19 bases between. The CDR3 contains 17 residues. Germline CDR1 is MGHRA and CDR2 is YSYEKL. CDR3 region: CASSQDVLDILGDTQYF. As DNA, the CDR3 is TGCGCCAGCAGCCAAGACGTTCTCGATATCCTGGGGGATACGCAGTATTTT.

The chain's CDR3 is CASSRPTVFTRAFF. The DNA of the CDR3 is TGTGCCAGCAGCCGCCCGACAGTTTTTACAAGGGCTTTCTTT. The V gene is TRBV14, the J gene TRBJ1-1; D is possibly TRBD1 (5 bases). The CDR3 runs 14 residues. Per germline, CDR1 SGHDN and CDR2 FVKESK. Trimming took off 4 bases at V and 11 bases at J, with 20 bases between the two ends.

For this clone: Other DNA sequences from this sample encode an identical CDR3 as well. The V call is TRBV5-1, the J call TRBJ2-3; weak D call: TRBD2 (6 bases). The CDR3 is 15 amino acids. Looked up from germline, CDR1 is SGHRS and CDR2 is YFSETQ. The V gene lost 4 bases and the J gene lost 0 bases, with 12 bases spanning the gap. This CDR3 is CASSLVGGSTDTQYF. DNA of the CDR3: TGCGCCAGCAGCCTCGTGGGAGGCAGCACAGATACGCAGTATTTT. Full variable domain (missing parts from reference TRBV5-1 and TRBJ2-3): KAGVTQTPRYLIKTRGQQVTLSCSPISGHRSVSWYQQTPGQGLQFLFEYFSETQRNKGNFPGRFSGRQFSNSRSEMNVSTLELGDSALYLCASSLVGGSTDTQYFGPGTRLTVL.

This clone appeared a few times. The sample has other DNA sequences that encode this CDR3 too. This chain links TRBV10-3 with TRBJ2-2, with D uncertain. Germline V gene data show CDR1 as ENHRY and CDR2 as SYGVKD. The CDR3 covers 12 residues. V lost 4 bases and J 2 bases, leaving 2 bases between the germline ends. The CDR3 nucleotides are TGTGCCATCAGTGGTAACACCGGGGAGCTGTTTTTT. This sequence encodes CAISGNTGELFF.

CDR3 protein: CASAIGSGANVLTF. In DNA form, the CDR3 reads TGTGCCAGCGCAATTGGCTCTGGGGCCAACGTCCTGACTTTC. The chain joins TRBV6-5 to TRBJ2-6; D remains unclear. Germline CDR1 reads MNHEY; CDR2 reads SVGAGI. CDR3 length: 14 amino acids. Trimming removed 8 bases at V and 0 bases at J, with 8 bases between.

This chain joins TRBV2 and TRBJ1-3; D is unresolved. Germline loops: CDR1 SNHLY, CDR2 FYNNEI. This CDR3 has 17 amino acids. V lost 6 bases and J 0 bases, leaving 18 bases between the germline ends. The CDR3: CASRGLRRAASGNTIYF. CDR3 nucleotide sequence: TGTGCCAGCAGGGGCCTTCGCCGGGCCGCCTCTGGAAACACCATATATTTT.

The V and J genes are TRBV5-1 and TRBJ1-1; TRBD1 is a possible D gene (6 bases). Trimming took off 5 bases at V and 5 bases at J, with 19 bases between the two ends. The CDR3 length is 15 residues. Germline-derived CDR1 and CDR2 are SGHRS and YFSETQ. Here the CDR3 reads CASSNHTGKGTEAFF. The CDR3, as DNA: TGCGCCAGCAGTAACCACACAGGGAAAGGAACTGAAGCTTTCTTT.

The chain is built from TRBV11-2 and TRBJ2-7; weak D call: TRBD2 (6 bases). This CDR3 comprises 15 residues. V dropped 5 bases and J dropped 3 bases, with 17 bases sitting between them. Germline values: CDR1 SGHAT, CDR2 FQNNGV. Here the CDR3 reads CASSPGIAANYEQYF. The CDR3 DNA is TGTGCCAGCAGCCCAGGCATAGCGGCTAACTACGAGCAGTACTTC.

This sequence joins TRBV6-5 and TRBJ2-7; D is undetermined. CDR3 length: 13 amino acids. Germline V CDR1 and CDR2: MNHEY, SVGAGI. With 1 base removed from V and 5 bases from J, the gap between germline ends came to 9 bases. CDR3 residues: CASSYWLLDEQYF. The CDR3 coding sequence is TGTGCCAGCAGTTACTGGCTTCTGGACGAGCAGTACTTC.

V usage is TRBV15 and J usage is TRBJ1-1; D is unclear. V was trimmed by 0 bases and J by 6 bases, leaving 8 bases between them. The CDR3 is made up of 13 amino acids. Germline CDR1 is LNHNV and CDR2 is YYDKDF (reference sequence). CDR3 region: CATSRDDFSEAFF. The CDR3, as DNA: TGTGCCACCAGCAGAGATGATTTCTCTGAAGCTTTCTTT. Combining the CDR3 with reference TRBV15 and TRBJ1-1 gives the whole variable domain DAMVIQNPRYQVTQFGKPVTLSCSQTLNHNVMYWYQQKSSQAPKLLFHYYDKDFNNEADTPDNFQSRRPNTSFCFLDIRSPGLGDTAMYLCATSRDDFSEAFFGQGTRLTVV.

CDR3 sequence reads: CASSSIGKTGELFF. CDR3 sequence (DNA): TGCGCCAGCAGCTCAATCGGAAAGACCGGGGAGCTGTTTTTT. This chain connects TRBV5-1 to TRBJ2-2; D is undetermined. The CDR3 is made up of 14 amino acids. Deletions cut 3 bases from V and 5 bases from J, with 11 bases between. The germline V gene encodes CDR1 SGHRS and CDR2 YFSETQ.

The chain is built from TRBV5-4 and TRBJ2-1, with 13 bases that match TRBD2. V dropped 4 bases and J dropped 7; count of bases not matched to a gene: 8. This CDR3 has 16 amino acids. Germline CDR1 reads SGHNT; CDR2 reads YYREEE (reference sequence). The CDR3 DNA reads as TGTGCCAGCAGCGGAACTAGCGGGAGGGCTGGGAATGAGCAGTTCTTC. Translation gives CASSGTSGRAGNEQFF.

The J gene is TRBJ2-7, the V gene TRBV6-1; 9 bases map to TRBD1. In germline, CDR1 is MNHNS, CDR2 SASEGT. J lost 4 bases, V lost 6 bases, and 7 bases had no gene match. The CDR3 spans 14 residues. CDR3 sequence: CASSPDRGGYEQYF. CDR3 bases: TGTGCCAGCAGCCCAGACAGGGGGGGGTACGAGCAGTACTTC.

This clone was observed a single time. The same CDR3 can be traced to other DNA sequences in this sample. The rearrangement links TRBV18 to TRBJ1-3, with D unclear. Trimming removed 3 bases from V and 2 bases from J, with 8 bases in between. The CDR3 is made up of 14 amino acids. In germline, CDR1 is KGHSH, CDR2 LQKENI. CDR3: CASSPREAGNTIYF. In nucleotides, the CDR3 is TGTGCCAGCTCACCGAGGGAGGCTGGAAACACCATATATTTT.

V is TRBV30 and J is TRBJ2-1, with 10 bases that match TRBD1. From germline, CDR1 is GTSNPN and CDR2 SVGIG (reference sequence). The ends lost 3 bases at V and 7 bases at J; junction bases unmatched: 15. The CDR3 has 17 amino acids. The CDR3 sequence is CAWSAVIRDRGRNEQFF. The CDR3 DNA reads as TGTGCCTGGAGCGCCGTTATCCGGGACAGGGGAAGAAATGAGCAGTTCTTC.

This chain uses TRBV5-4 with TRBJ2-7, with 12 positions matching TRBD1. Germline V lookup: CDR1 SGHNT, CDR2 YYREEE (reference sequence). The ends lost 5 bases at V and 2 bases at J; junction bases unmatched: 11. The CDR3 sequence is 17 residues long. The CDR3: CASSSGTGGPLTYEQYF. The CDR3 DNA is TGTGCCAGCAGTTCCGGGACAGGGGGCCCCCTGACCTACGAGCAGTACTTC.

The genes are TRBV11-2 and TRBJ2-2; tentative D call: TRBD1 (7 bases). Germline V gene lookup returns CDR1 SGHAT and CDR2 FQNNGV. V was shortened by 2 bases and J by 3 bases, with 16 bases between the two germline ends. The CDR3 loop spans 17 amino acids. The CDR3 spells CASSLLPARGDTGELFF. The CDR3 DNA reads TGTGCCAGCAGCTTACTACCGGCCAGGGGGGACACCGGGGAGCTGTTTTTT.